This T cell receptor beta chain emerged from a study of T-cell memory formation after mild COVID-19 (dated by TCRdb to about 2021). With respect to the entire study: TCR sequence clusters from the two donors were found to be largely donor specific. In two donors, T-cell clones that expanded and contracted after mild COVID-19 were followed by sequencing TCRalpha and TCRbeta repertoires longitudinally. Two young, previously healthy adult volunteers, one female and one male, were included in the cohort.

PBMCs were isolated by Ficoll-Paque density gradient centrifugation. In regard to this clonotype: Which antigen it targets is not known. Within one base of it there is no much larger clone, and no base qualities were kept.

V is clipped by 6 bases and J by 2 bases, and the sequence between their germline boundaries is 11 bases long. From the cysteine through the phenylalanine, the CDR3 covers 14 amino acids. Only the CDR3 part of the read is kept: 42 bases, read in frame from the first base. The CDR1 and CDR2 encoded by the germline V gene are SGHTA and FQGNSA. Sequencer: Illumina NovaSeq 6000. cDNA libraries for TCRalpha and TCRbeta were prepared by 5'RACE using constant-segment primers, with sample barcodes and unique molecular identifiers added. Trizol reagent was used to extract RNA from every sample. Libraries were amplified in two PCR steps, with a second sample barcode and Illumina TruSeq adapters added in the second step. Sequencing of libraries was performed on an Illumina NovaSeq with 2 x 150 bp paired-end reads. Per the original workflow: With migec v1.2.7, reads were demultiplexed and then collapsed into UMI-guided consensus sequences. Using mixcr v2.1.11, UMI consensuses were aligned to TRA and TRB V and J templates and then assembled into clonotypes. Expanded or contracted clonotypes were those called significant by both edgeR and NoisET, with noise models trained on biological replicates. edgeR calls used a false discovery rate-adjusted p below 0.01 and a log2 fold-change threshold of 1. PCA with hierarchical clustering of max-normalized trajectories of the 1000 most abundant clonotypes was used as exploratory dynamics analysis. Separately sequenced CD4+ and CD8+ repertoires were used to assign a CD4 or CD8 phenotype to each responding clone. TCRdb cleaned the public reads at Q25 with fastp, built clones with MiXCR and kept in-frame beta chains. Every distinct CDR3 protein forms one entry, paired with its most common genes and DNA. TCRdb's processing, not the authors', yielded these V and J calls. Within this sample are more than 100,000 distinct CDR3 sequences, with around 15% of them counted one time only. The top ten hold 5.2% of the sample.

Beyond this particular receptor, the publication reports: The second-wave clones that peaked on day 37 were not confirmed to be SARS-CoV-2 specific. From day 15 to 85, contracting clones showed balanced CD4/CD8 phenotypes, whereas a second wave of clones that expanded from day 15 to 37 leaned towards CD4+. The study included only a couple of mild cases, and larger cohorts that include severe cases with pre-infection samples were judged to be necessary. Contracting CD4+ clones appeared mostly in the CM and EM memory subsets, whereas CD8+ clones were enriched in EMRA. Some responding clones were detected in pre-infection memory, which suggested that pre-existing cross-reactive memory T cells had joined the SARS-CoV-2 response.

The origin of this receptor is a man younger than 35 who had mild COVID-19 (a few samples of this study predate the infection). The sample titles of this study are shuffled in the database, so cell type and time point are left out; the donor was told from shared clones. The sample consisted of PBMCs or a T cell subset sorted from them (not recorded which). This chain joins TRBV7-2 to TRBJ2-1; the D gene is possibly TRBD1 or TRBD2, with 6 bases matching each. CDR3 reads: CASRRGGPYNEQFF. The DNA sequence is TGTGCCAGCAGGAGAGGGGGGCCCTACAATGAGCAGTTCTTC.